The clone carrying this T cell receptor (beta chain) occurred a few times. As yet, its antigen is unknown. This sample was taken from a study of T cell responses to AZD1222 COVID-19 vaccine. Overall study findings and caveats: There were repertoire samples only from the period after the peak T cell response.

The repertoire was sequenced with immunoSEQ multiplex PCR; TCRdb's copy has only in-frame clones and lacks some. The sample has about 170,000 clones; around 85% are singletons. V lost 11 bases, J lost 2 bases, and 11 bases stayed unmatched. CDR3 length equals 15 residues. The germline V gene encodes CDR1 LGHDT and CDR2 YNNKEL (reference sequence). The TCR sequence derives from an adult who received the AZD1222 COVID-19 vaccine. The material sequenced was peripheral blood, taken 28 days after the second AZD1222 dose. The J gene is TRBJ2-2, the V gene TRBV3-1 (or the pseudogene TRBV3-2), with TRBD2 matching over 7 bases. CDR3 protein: CAPPGEGINTGELFF. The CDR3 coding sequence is TGTGCCCCCCCCGGGGAGGGGATTAACACCGGGGAGCTGTTTTTT.